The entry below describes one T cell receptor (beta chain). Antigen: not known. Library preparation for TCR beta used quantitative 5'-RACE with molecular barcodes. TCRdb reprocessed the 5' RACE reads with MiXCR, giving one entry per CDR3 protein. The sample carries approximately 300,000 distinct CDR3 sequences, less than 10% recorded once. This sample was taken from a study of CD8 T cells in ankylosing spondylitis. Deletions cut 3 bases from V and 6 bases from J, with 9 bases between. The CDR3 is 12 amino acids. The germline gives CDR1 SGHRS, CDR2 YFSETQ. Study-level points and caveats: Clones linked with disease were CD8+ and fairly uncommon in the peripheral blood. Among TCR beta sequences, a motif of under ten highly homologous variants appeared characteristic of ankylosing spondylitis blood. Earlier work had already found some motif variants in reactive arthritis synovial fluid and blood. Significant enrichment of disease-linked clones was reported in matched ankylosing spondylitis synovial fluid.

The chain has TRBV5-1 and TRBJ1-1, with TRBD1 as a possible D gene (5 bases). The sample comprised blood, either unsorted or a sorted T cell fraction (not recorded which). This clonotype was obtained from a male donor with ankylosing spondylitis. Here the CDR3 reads CASSSGHAEAFF. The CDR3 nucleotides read TGCGCCAGCAGCTCCGGACACGCTGAAGCTTTCTTT. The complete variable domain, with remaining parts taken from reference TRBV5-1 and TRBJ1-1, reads KAGVTQTPRYLIKTRGQQVTLSCSPISGHRSVSWYQQTPGQGLQFLFEYFSETQRNKGNFPGRFSGRQFSNSRSEMNVSTLELGDSALYLCASSSGHAEAFFGQGTRLTVV.